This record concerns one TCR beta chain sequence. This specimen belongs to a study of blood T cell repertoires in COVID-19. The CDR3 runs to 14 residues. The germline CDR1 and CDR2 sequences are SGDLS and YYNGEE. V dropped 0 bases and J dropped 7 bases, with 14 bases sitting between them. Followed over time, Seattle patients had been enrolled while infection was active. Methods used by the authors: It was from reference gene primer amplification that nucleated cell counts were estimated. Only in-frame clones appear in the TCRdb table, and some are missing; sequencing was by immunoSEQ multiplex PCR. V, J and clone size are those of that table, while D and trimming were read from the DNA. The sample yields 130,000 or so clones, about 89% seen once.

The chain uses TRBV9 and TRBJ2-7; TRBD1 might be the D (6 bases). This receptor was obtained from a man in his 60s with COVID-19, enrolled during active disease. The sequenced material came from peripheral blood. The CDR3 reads CASSVGGRGEEQYF. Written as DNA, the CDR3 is TGTGCCAGCAGCGTAGGTGGCAGGGGTGAAGAGCAGTACTTC.